This is a list of T cell receptor beta chains from one sample in a study of T cells in localized non-small cell lung cancer. Assay: immunoSEQ multiplex PCR; the TCRdb copy retains only in-frame clones and omits some. Found here are around 96,000 clones, roughly 93% of them singletons; the top ten hold roughly 4.3%. The material sequenced was PBMCs, taken before any cancer treatment. All receptors derive from a woman aged 40 to 75 with stage II squamous cell lung carcinoma. Each CDR3 is given with its conserved first and last residue. Each record gives: CDR3 length, J gene, clone size, V gene, D gene, CDR3 DNA, CDR3 protein. D genes are given only for firm matches. Some rows mark clone size as missing; the rest say once, few, many or name a class of expanded clone.

14 TRBJ1-2 . TRBV28 TRBD1 TGTGCCAGCAGTTTAGGCGGACAGGTAGGAGGCTACACCTTC CASSLGGQVGGYTF
11 TRBJ2-3 once TRBV7-8 . TGTGCCAGCAGCTTTGAGGATACGCAGTATTTT CASSFEDTQYF
15 TRBJ2-1 . TRBV11-2 . TGTGCCAGCAGCTTAGGGTTTGTCAGACACAATGAGCAGTTCTTC CASSLGFVRHNEQFF
16 TRBJ2-7 . TRBV21-1 . TGTGCCAGCAGCTATGTGGGGGGGACAGCCCCTTACGAGCAGTACTTC CASSYVGGTAPYEQYF
12 TRBJ2-7 few TRBV30 . TGTGCCTGGAGCCTACGGGGCTACGAGCAGTACTTC CAWSLRGYEQYF
11 TRBJ1-6 once TRBV30 . TGTGCCTGGAGCGTTGGTCCACCCCTCCACTTT CAWSVGPPLHF
13 TRBJ1-2 . TRBV18 TRBD1 TGTGCCAGCTCACCCGACAGGGGCTATGGCTACACCTTC CASSPDRGYGYTF
16 TRBJ2-2 . TRBV9 TRBD1 TGTGCCAGCAGCGTAAGGGCAGGGGGCAACACCGGGGAGCTGTTTTTT CASSVRAGGNTGELFF
13 TRBJ1-5 . TRBV6-4 . TGTGCCAGCAGCTCGGGGTTAGGGCAGCCCCAGCATTTT CASSSGLGQPQHF
17 TRBJ1-2 . TRBV4-2 TRBD1 TGTGCCAGCAGCCCAATCTCCGGGACAGACCTCAACTATGGCTACACCTTC CASSPISGTDLNYGYTF
14 TRBJ1-1 once TRBV9 . TGTGCCAGCACCCGAGAGAAAGTGAACACTGAAGCTTTCTTT CASTREKVNTEAFF
15 TRBJ1-1 . TRBV5-4 . TGTGCCAGCAGCTTGGGGGCGCGGGAAGGCACTGAAGCTTTCTTT CASSLGAREGTEAFF
12 TRBJ2-7 once TRBV2 . TGTGCCAGCATGTACCAGGGATACGAGCAGTACTTC CASMYQGYEQYF
15 TRBJ1-6 . TRBV7-6 TRBD1 TGTGCCAGCAGCCGCCTGCAGGGGGTTAATTCACCCCTCCACTTT CASSRLQGVNSPLHF
14 TRBJ1-2 . TRBV28 TRBD1 TGTGCCAGCAGTTTGTGGACAGGGGTCTATGGCTACACCTTC CASSLWTGVYGYTF
14 TRBJ2-7 . TRBV6-1 TRBD2 TGTGCCAGCAGTGAAATCGGGGGGTTGGGGGAGCAGTACTTC CASSEIGGLGEQYF
15 TRBJ2-1 . TRBV7-2 . TGTGCCAGCAGCCTAACAGGGAACTCCTACAATGAGCAGTTCTTC CASSLTGNSYNEQFF
16 TRBJ2-3 . TRBV10-3 TRBD1 TGTGCCATCAGTGGTGGGGGACAGGACAGCACAGATACGCAGTATTTT CAISGGGQDSTDTQYF
15 TRBJ1-5 . TRBV19 TRBD1 TGTGCCAGTAGTATGTCAGGACAGGGGAGTCAGCCCCAGCATTTT CASSMSGQGSQPQHF
14 TRBJ1-4 . TRBV5-1 . TGCGCCAGCAGCTCTAGGGCTGGAGAAGAAAAACTGTTTTTT CASSSRAGEEKLFF
16 TRBJ1-5 . TRBV28 . TGTGCCAGCAGTCCGTACCAGGGAGTAAGCAATCAGCCCCAGCATTTT CASSPYQGVSNQPQHF
14 TRBJ1-1 . TRBV7-8 . TGTGCCAGCAGCTCCAGGTCCAGGAACACTGAAGCTTTCTTT CASSSRSRNTEAFF
14 TRBJ1-1 . TRBV25-1 TRBD1 TGTGCCAGCAGCGTCGGACAGGGTCTAGTTGAAGCTTTCTTT CASSVGQGLVEAFF
12 TRBJ1-1 . TRBV27 . TGTGCCAGCAGTCGGGCGAACACTGAAGCTTTCTTT CASSRANTEAFF
14 TRBJ2-5 . TRBV5-4 TRBD2 TGTGCCAGCAGCACTAGCGTAATCGGAGAGACCCAGTACTTC CASSTSVIGETQYF
14 TRBJ1-5 . TRBV5-5 TRBD1 TGTGCCAGCAGTCCCGGGACAGCCAATCAGCCCCAGCATTTT CASSPGTANQPQHF
15 TRBJ1-1 . TRBV7-9 . TGTGCCAGCAGCCCAGGAGACCGGGCCTCAACTGAAGCTTTCTTT CASSPGDRASTEAFF
14 TRBJ2-1 . TRBV5-1 TRBD2 TGCGCCAGCAGCTTCCCGCGGGGGGACAATGAGCAGTTCTTC CASSFPRGDNEQFF
17 TRBJ1-4 . TRBV27 TRBD1 TGTGCCAGCCGACACCAGGGACAGGGAATTGCTAATGAAAAACTGTTTTTT CASRHQGQGIANEKLFF
15 TRBJ1-3 . TRBV6-1 . TGTGCCAGCAGTGAAGTTACTAGGCCTGGAAACACCATATATTTT CASSEVTRPGNTIYF
15 TRBJ2-3 . TRBV14 . TGTGCCAGCAGCCAAGAGGGAAAGGGGGTAGATACGCAGTATTTT CASSQEGKGVDTQYF
16 TRBJ1-3 . TRBV15 . TGTGCCACCAGCACCAACCAGGGGATGCGGGGAAACACCATATATTTT CATSTNQGMRGNTIYF
15 TRBJ1-5 . TRBV7-8 . TGTGCCAGCAGCGCGATCCGGGCCATTAATCAGCCCCAGCATTTT CASSAIRAINQPQHF
15 TRBJ1-5 . TRBV5-6 . TGTGCCAGCAGCTTGGTAGGTGCAGCTAATCAGCCCCAGCATTTT CASSLVGAANQPQHF
11 TRBJ2-1 . TRBV20-1 . TGCAGTGCTTCGGACTACCCTGAGCAGTTCTTC CSASDYPEQFF
16 TRBJ2-1 . TRBV18 TRBD2 TGTGCCAGCTCACCTCGGACTAGCAAATTTTTCAATGAGCAGTTCTTC CASSPRTSKFFNEQFF
15 TRBJ2-1 . TRBV28 . TGTGCCAGCAGTTTCCGGCGGAGCTCCTACAATGAGCAGTTCTTC CASSFRRSSYNEQFF
16 TRBJ1-1 . TRBV11-1 TRBD1 TGTGCCAGCAGCACCCGGGACAGCTTGGGGAACACTGAAGCTTTCTTT CASSTRDSLGNTEAFF
12 TRBJ2-7 . TRBV14 . TGTGCCAGCAGCCAATGGGGAACACCCCAGTACTTC CASSQWGTPQYF